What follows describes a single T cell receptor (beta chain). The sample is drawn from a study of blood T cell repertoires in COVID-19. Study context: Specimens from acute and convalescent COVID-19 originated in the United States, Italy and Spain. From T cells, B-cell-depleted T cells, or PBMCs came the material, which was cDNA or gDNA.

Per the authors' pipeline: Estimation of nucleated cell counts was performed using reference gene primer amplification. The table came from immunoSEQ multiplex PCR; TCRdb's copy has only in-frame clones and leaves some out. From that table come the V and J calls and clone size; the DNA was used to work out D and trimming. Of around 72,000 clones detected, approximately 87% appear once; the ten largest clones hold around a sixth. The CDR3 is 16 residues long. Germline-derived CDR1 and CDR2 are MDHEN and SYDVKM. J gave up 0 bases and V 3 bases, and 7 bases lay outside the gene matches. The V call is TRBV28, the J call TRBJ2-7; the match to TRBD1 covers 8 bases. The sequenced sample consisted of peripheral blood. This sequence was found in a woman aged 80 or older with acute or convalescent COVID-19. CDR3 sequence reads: CASSFPGQVSSYEQYF. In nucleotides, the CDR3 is TGTGCCAGCAGTTTCCCGGGACAGGTCAGCTCCTACGAGCAGTACTTC.